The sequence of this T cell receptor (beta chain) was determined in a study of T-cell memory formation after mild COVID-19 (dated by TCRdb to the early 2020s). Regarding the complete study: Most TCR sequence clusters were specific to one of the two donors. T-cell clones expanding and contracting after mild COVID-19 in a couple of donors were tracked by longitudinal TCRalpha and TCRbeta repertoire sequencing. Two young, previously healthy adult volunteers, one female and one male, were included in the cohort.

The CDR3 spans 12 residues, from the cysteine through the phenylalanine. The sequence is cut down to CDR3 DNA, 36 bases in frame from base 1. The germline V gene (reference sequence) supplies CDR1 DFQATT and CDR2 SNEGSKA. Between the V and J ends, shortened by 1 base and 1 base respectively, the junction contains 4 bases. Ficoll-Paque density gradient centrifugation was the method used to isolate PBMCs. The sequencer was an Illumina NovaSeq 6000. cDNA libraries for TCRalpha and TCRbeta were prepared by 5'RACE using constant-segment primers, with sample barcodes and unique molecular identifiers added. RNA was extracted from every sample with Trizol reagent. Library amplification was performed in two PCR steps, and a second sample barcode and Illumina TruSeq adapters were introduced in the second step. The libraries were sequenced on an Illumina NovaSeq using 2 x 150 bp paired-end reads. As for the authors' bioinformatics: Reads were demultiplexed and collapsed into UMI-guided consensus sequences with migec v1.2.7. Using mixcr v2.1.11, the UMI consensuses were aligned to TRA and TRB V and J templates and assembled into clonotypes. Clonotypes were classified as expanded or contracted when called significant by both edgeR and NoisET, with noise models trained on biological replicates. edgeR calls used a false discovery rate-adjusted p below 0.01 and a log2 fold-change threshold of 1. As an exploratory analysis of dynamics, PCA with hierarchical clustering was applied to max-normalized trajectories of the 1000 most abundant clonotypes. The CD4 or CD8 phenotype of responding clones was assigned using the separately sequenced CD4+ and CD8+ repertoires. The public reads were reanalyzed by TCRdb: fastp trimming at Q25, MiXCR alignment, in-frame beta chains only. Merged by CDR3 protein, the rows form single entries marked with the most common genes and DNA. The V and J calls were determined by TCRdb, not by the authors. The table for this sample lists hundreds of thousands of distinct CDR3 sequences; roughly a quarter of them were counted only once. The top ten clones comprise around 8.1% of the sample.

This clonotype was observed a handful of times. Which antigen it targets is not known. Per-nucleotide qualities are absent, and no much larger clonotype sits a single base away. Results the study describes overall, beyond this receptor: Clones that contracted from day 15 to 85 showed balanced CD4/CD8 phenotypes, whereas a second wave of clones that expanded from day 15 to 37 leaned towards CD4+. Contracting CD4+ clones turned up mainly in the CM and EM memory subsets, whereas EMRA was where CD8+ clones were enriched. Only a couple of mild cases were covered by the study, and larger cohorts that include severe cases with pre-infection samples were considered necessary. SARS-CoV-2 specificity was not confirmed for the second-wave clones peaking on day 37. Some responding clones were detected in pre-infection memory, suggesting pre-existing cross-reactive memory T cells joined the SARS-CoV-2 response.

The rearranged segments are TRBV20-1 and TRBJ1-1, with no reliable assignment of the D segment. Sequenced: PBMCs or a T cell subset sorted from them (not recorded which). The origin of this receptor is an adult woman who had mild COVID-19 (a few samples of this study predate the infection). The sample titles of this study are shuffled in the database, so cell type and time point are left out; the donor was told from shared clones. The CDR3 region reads CSARAQNTEAFF. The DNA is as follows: TGCAGTGCTAGAGCCCAGAACACTGAAGCTTTCTTT.